A single sample gave rise to the 10 T cell receptor beta chains below, sequenced in a study of cytomegalovirus exposure and HLA in healthy donors. This PCR relied on a set of 60 Vbeta primers and 13 Jbeta primers. TCRdb keeps only in-frame clones here, not all; method: immunoSEQ multiplex PCR. The clone table shows about 130,000 clones, with the ten largest holding 0.9% to 1.2%. Sequenced: PBMCs. These receptor sequences come from a man between 18 and 35 years old in good health and CMV-seronegative.

The chain uses TRBV18 and TRBJ2-3; 9 positions agree with TRBD1. The CDR3 is 16 amino acids. J was trimmed by 5 bases and V by 3 bases; bases with no gene match: 9. Per germline, CDR1 KGHSH and CDR2 LQKENI. The CDR3 nucleotides read TGTGCCAGCTCACCCTCCGGGACAGGGAGATTAGATACGCAGTATTTT. Residues: CASSPSGTGRLDTQYF.

The rearrangement links TRBV5-1 to TRBJ2-7; 14 bases are a match to TRBD2. The trim removed 4 bases at V and 7 bases at J, leaving 10 bases unmatched. The CDR3 is made up of 16 amino acids. CDR1 and CDR2 from the germline V gene are SGHRS and YFSETQ. CDR3: CASSPRTSGGPREQYF. CDR3 nucleotides: TGCGCCAGCAGCCCAAGGACTAGCGGGGGGCCACGGGAGCAGTACTTC. Drawing the rest from reference TRBV5-1 and TRBJ2-7, the complete variable domain is KAGVTQTPRYLIKTRGQQVTLSCSPISGHRSVSWYQQTPGQGLQFLFEYFSETQRNKGNFPGRFSGRQFSNSRSEMNVSTLELGDSALYLCASSPRTSGGPREQYFGPGTRLTVT.

The V and J genes are TRBV4-1 and TRBJ2-3; 9 bases fit TRBD2. Germline V CDR1 and CDR2: MGHRA, YSYEKL. This CDR3 spans 16 amino acids. V gave up 1 base and J gave up 3 bases; unmatched junction bases: 5. This CDR3 reads CASSQGASGDTDTQYF. For the CDR3, the DNA is TGCGCCAGCAGCCAAGGGGCTAGCGGGGATACAGATACGCAGTATTTT.

The chain uses TRBV28 and TRBJ1-2, with D perhaps TRBD1 (5 bases). The CDR3 runs 13 residues. V was trimmed by 6 bases and J by 4 bases, leaving 12 bases between them. Germline assignment: CDR1 MDHEN and CDR2 SYDVKM. CDR3 coding DNA: TGTGCCAGCAGAACAGGACCGAGCTATGGCTACACCTTC. Translation gives CASRTGPSYGYTF.

The gene calls are TRBV19 and TRBJ2-7; TRBD1 agrees at 10 bases. After removal of 1 base from V and 6 bases from J, the junction contained 9 bases not matched to a gene. Looked up from germline, CDR1 is LNHDA and CDR2 is SQIVND (reference sequence). The CDR3 spans 16 residues. As DNA, the CDR3 is TGTGCCAGTAGTATAGGACAGGGGGCAGTGGTTCGCGAGCAGTACTTC. Amino acids: CASSIGQGAVVREQYF.

The J gene is TRBJ2-7, the V gene TRBV2; TRBD2 agrees at 8 bases. CDR3 length equals 12 residues. The J segment lost 5 bases and the V segment lost 8 bases, leaving 5 bases of the junction unmatched. Germline V gene sequence: CDR1 SNHLY, CDR2 FYNNEI. The DNA of the CDR3 is TGTGCCAGCCGGGAGGGTGGACACGAGCAGTACTTC. Amino acids: CASREGGHEQYF.

The chain employs TRBV7-6 and TRBJ2-3; possible D gene TRBD1, 5 bases. Trimming removed 5 bases at V and 0 bases at J, with 12 bases between. The CDR3 spans 15 residues. The V gene's germline CDR1 is SGHVS and CDR2 FNYEAQ. The CDR3 reads CASSPTGSSTDTQYF. CDR3 sequence (DNA): TGTGCCAGCAGCCCCACAGGATCTAGCACAGATACGCAGTATTTT.

The chain's CDR3 is CASSFQGAGNSPLHF. The CDR3 bases are TGTGCCAGCAGCTTCCAAGGGGCTGGAAATTCACCCCTCCACTTT. This chain joins TRBV5-6 and TRBJ1-6; possible D gene TRBD1, 5 bases. The CDR3 is made up of 15 amino acids. Germline V gene sequence: CDR1 SGHDT, CDR2 YYEEEE. V was shortened by 2 bases and J by 7 bases, with 13 bases between the two germline ends. The full variable domain, its missing parts supplied by reference TRBV5-6 and TRBJ1-6, is DAGVTQSPTHLIKTRGQQVTLRCSPKSGHDTVSWYQQALGQGPQFIFQYYEEEERQRGNFPDRFSGHQFPNYSSELNVNALLLGDSALYLCASSFQGAGNSPLHFGNGTRLTVT.

The chain uses TRBV27 and TRBJ1-1, with D tentatively TRBD1 (5 bases). The CDR3 covers 13 residues. Between the trimmed V and J ends, which lost 7 bases and 4 bases, there was a span of 13 bases. Per the germline V gene, CDR1 is MNHEY and CDR2 is SMNVEV (reference sequence). CDR3 nucleotides: TGTGCCAGCATGGGGGGGACTACCACTGAAGCTTTCTTT. As protein: CASMGGTTTEAFF.

The V call is TRBV7-9, the J call TRBJ2-2; D ambiguous. The CDR3 contains 14 residues. Trimming removed 1 base at V and 8 bases at J, with 11 bases between. The germline V gene has CDR1 SEHNR and CDR2 FQNEAQ (reference sequence). The CDR3 loop is CASSLEPPGGELFF. The CDR3 DNA sequence: TGTGCCAGCAGCTTAGAACCGCCCGGGGGGGAGCTGTTTTTT.